This TCR beta chain came from a study of blood T cell repertoires in COVID-19. Profiling relied on immunoSEQ multiplex PCR, and the TCRdb table lists in-frame clones only, not all of them. The sample has 170,000 or so clones; over 90% are singletons. The CDR3 covers 15 residues. The ends were cut back, 4 bases at V and 2 bases at J, with 14 bases in the middle. The germline V gene encodes CDR1 MGHRA and CDR2 YSYEKL. The specimen sequenced was peripheral blood. This chain uses TRBV4-1 with TRBJ2-5; maybe TRBD1 (6 bases). The TCR comes from a man aged 50 or older with acute or convalescent COVID-19. This CDR3 reads CASSLLPTGQETQYF. The CDR3 DNA sequence: TGCGCCAGCAGCCTCCTACCGACAGGACAAGAGACCCAGTACTTC.